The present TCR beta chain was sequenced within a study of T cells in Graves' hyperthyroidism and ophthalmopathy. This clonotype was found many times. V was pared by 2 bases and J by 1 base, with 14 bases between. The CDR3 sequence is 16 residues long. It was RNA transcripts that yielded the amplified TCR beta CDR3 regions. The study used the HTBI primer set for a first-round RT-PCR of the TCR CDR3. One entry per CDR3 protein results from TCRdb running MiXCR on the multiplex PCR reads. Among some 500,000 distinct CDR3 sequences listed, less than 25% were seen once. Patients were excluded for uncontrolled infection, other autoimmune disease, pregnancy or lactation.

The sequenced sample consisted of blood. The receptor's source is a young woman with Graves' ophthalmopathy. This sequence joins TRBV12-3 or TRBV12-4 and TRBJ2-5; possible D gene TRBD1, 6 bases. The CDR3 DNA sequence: TGTGCCAGCAGTTTAAGGGTTGGCAGGGGCCAAGAGACCCAGTACTTC. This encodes CASSLRVGRGQETQYF.